This T cell receptor (beta chain) comes out of a study of shared clonotypes between healthy human individuals. General study results and limits: The donor pool, a small one, limited the genetic and exposure-history diversity represented. Naive subsets generally had larger estimated richness than memory subsets.

CD4+ cells were split into CD45RA+ naive and CD45RA-negative memory subsets. The V and J ends lost 2 bases and 5 bases respectively, with 9 bases between them. The germline gives CDR1 MDHEN, CDR2 SYDVKM. The CDR3 runs to 13 residues. Concerning this clone itself: Its antigen is currently unknown.

Authors' processing steps: Filtering differed since immunoSEQ provided only junctions, with no quality scores. Sequencing was performed with immunoSEQ multiplex PCR; in TCRdb, only in-frame clones are kept and a portion is missing. V and J calls plus clone size are reproduced from that table; the DNA served to infer D and trimming. The data contain roughly 680,000 clones, roughly two thirds of them seen just once; the ten biggest clones take up around 1.8%. The rearrangement joins TRBV28 to TRBJ2-5; D is unresolved. The sequencing input was memory CD4+ T cells sorted from blood. The subset here: CD45RA-negative fraction. This TCR was recovered from a woman aged 25 to 39 in good health. The CDR3 DNA reads TGTGCCAGCAGTTTAGGGCCTCCGGAGACCCAGTACTTC. As protein: CASSLGPPETQYF.